A selection of T cell receptor beta chains follows, all from one sample in a study of blood T cell repertoires in COVID-19. Repertoires were generated with immunoSEQ multiplex PCR, while TCRdb's copy carries only in-frame clones and drops some. The table lists 200,000 to 250,000 clones, 75% to 90% of them singletons. Sequences were obtained from peripheral blood. All receptors derive from a human donor in a cohort sampled during active COVID-19. The CDR3 runs from the conserved cysteine through the conserved F or W.

>TRBV19|TRBJ1-2
CASSTRQRNYGYTF
>TRBV12-3/TRBV12-4|TRBJ1-6
CASSLRLVSPLHF
>TRBV29-1|TRBJ2-1
CSVEGTETSGDNEQFF
>TRBV6-1|TRBJ1-4
CASSERGGQVREKLFF
>TRBV7-9|TRBJ1-1
CASSKGQGVNTEAFF
>TRBV19|TRBJ2-1
CASSIHNYNEQFF
>TRBV28|TRBJ2-1
CASSPRLAVTYNEQFF
>TRBV28|TRBJ1-1
CASSLPVFRSGGTEAFF
>TRBV4-2|TRBJ1-6
CASSQDYSEARYDNSPLHF
>TRBV27|TRBJ2-3
CASSLSTSSDTQYF
>TRBV19|TRBJ1-2
CASCPRGQGSGYTF
>TRBV7-2|TRBJ1-2
CASTPEQGRPLYGYTF
>TRBV6-1|TRBJ2-1
CASSDPGLAGHEQFF
>TRBV5-1|TRBJ1-2
CASSLVDRGIGGYTF
>TRBV7-8|TRBJ1-3
CASSPFGQAFSGNTIYF
>TRBV10-3|TRBJ1-1
CAISESPGTNTEAFF
>TRBV19|TRBJ2-6
CASMRRSGAGANVLTF
>TRBV7-9|TRBJ2-7
CASSGQGQIFSYEQYF
>TRBV7-2|TRBJ1-6
CASSPDGTGSPLHF
>TRBV12-3/TRBV12-4|TRBJ2-7
CASSLGRGYEQYF
>TRBV6-6|TRBJ1-1
CASRDDGGHTEAFF
>TRBV10-3|TRBJ1-1
CAISIRQGARTEAFF
>TRBV11-2|TRBJ1-2
CASSLVGTGAPYGYTF
>TRBV7-2|TRBJ2-7
CASSLGGQGYEQYF
>TRBV11-2|TRBJ1-5
CASSLVGTGAYSNQPQHF
>TRBV19|TRBJ1-1
CASSIDGVNTEAFF
>TRBV28|TRBJ1-2
CASSPGAYNYGYTF